This T cell receptor beta chain was identified in a study of Graves' ophthalmopathy and Graves' hyperthyroidism. This clonotype was counted at least ten times. As yet, its antigen is unknown. RNA served as the template for amplifying TCR beta CDR3 regions. HTBI-primed first-round RT-PCR preceded second-round multiplex PCR. Via MiXCR, TCRdb re-called the multiplex PCR reads, giving one row per CDR3 protein. The sample holds 650,000 to 800,000 distinct CDR3 sequences, under 50% seen once. Study outcomes and limitations: For predicting ophthalmopathy progression, the model had about 64% sensitivity and roughly 72% specificity. Distinction of ophthalmopathy from stable hyperthyroidism by a 13-signature model reached over 85% sensitivity and 75% to 84% specificity.

Presentation of ophthalmopathy in the donors involved moderate-to-severe activity, CAS ≥3, NOSPECS ≥4 and a duration under 3 months. V lost 2 bases and J lost 7, with 11 bases in between. Germline V lookup: CDR1 SQVTM, CDR2 ANQGSEA. The CDR3 contains 12 residues. The origin of this receptor is an adult man with Graves' ophthalmopathy. J is TRBJ1-1 and V is TRBV29-1, with D uncertain. The sample consisted of peripheral blood. The CDR3 spells CSVEWVTGEAFF. In DNA, the CDR3 is TGCAGCGTTGAATGGGTTACGGGTGAAGCTTTCTTT.